This entry features one T cell receptor (beta chain) sequence. Its target is not known. The sample originates from a study of PD-1 blockade in classical Hodgkin lymphoma. Overall study findings and caveats: For complete responders, baseline diversity was comparable to that of newly diagnosed patients. Unlike CD8+ TCR diversity, which did not rise significantly by C4D1, CD4+ TCR diversity did. Relapsed/refractory patients reportedly had lower baseline diversity than newly diagnosed patients.

Per the germline V gene, CDR1 is SGHTA and CDR2 is FQGNSA. V lost 5 bases to trimming and J lost 8 bases, with 21 bases between them. This CDR3 contains 16 residues. The assay was immunoSEQ multiplex PCR, and TCRdb's table has in-frame clones only and misses some. The table records 99,000 or so clones, more than 70% of them present only once. Time point in this sample: cycle 4 day 1 (C4D1), after 6 weeks of nivolumab. Every single patient, without exception, relapsed after autologous stem cell transplantation, and brentuximab vedotin exposure varied. Best outcomes ranged across complete response, partial response and progressive disease.

The source material was peripheral blood mononuclear cells (PBMCs), sampled before the fourth cycle of nivolumab. The V and J genes are TRBV7-2 and TRBJ1-4, with D perhaps TRBD1 (5 bases). The source is a human donor with classical Hodgkin lymphoma. The CDR3 is CASSPRSGTGPEKLFF. The DNA for the CDR3 is TGTGCCAGCAGCCCAAGATCGGGGACGGGACCCGAAAAACTGTTTTTT.